Listed below are T cell receptor beta chains from one sample, sequenced in a study of human T cells and chemical hapten exposure. TCRdb passed the RACE reads through MiXCR, listing each CDR3 protein once. The table has some 74,000 distinct CDR3 sequences, about 15% seen once; the top ten hold roughly 4.8%. The sample in question was whole blood, obtained in connection with sensitization to the hapten diphenylcyclopropenone (DPC). The receptors derive from a woman aged 45 to 65 with alopecia areata. Some clones in this sample may be carry-over from other donors' samples. The CDR3 runs from the conserved cysteine through the conserved F or W. D genes are given only for firm matches. Size tells how often a clone was seen (once, few, many) or the class of an expanded clone, and some rows leave it out.

J: TRBJ2-2; D: .; V: TRBV5-6; size: many; CDR3: CASSLALAGVNTGELFF; DNA: TGTGCCAGCAGCTTGGCCTTAGCAGGGGTGAACACCGGGGAGCTGTTTTTT
J: TRBJ2-1; D: TRBD2; V: TRBV7-6; size: few; CDR3: CASSLRLANEQFF; DNA: TGTGCCAGCAGCCTTAGACTAGCCAATGAGCAGTTCTTC
J: TRBJ1-4; D: .; V: TRBV7-9; size: many; CDR3: CASSFTGTDEKLFF; DNA: TGTGCCAGCAGCTTCACAGGGACGGATGAAAAACTGTTTTTT
J: TRBJ1-3; D: TRBD1; V: TRBV29-1; size: few; CDR3: CSATGQGANTIYF; DNA: TGCAGCGCCACGGGACAGGGGGCAAACACCATATATTTT
J: TRBJ1-3; D: TRBD1; V: TRBV18; size: many; CDR3: CASSPLDRSSGNTIYF; DNA: TGTGCCAGCTCACCACTGGACAGGAGCTCTGGAAACACCATATATTTT
J: TRBJ2-5; D: TRBD2; V: TRBV7-8; size: .; CDR3: CASSSAVSGRRETQYF; DNA: TGTGCCAGCAGCTCCGCTGTCAGCGGGAGAAGGGAGACCCAGTACTTC
J: TRBJ2-1; D: TRBD1; V: TRBV28; size: .; CDR3: CASTTDRVNEQFF; DNA: TGTGCCAGCACGACGGACAGGGTTAATGAGCAGTTCTTC
J: TRBJ2-1; D: .; V: TRBV20-1; size: .; CDR3: CSARAAGRDDNEQFF; DNA: TGCAGTGCTAGAGCGGCGGGGAGAGACGACAATGAGCAGTTCTTC
J: TRBJ1-4; D: .; V: TRBV18; size: few; CDR3: CASSPGRGSEKLFF; DNA: TGTGCCAGCTCTCCGGGCAGGGGAAGTGAAAAACTGTTTTTT
J: TRBJ1-5; D: TRBD1; V: TRBV2; size: .; CDR3: CASGDSQNQPQHF; DNA: TGTGCCAGCGGGGACAGCCAAAATCAGCCCCAGCATTTT
J: TRBJ1-1; D: .; V: TRBV5-6; size: few; CDR3: CASTLSVLMNTEAFF; DNA: TGTGCCAGCACCTTGTCTGTTCTGATGAACACTGAAGCTTTCTTT
J: TRBJ1-6; D: .; V: TRBV5-6; size: few; CDR3: CASSSMLGSPLHF; DNA: TGTGCCAGCAGCTCGATGTTGGGTTCACCCCTCCACTTT
J: TRBJ2-3; D: .; V: TRBV29-1; size: few; CDR3: CSVGRVTDTQYF; DNA: TGCAGCGTTGGCCGGGTCACAGATACGCAGTATTTT
J: TRBJ2-2; D: TRBD2; V: TRBV29-1; size: .; CDR3: CSVGRTSGTGELFF; DNA: TGCAGCGTTGGCAGGACTAGCGGAACCGGGGAGCTGTTTTTT
J: TRBJ2-2; D: TRBD2; V: TRBV7-8; size: few; CDR3: CASSQGGGLVSTGELFF; DNA: TGTGCCAGCAGCCAAGGCGGGGGACTAGTGAGCACCGGGGAGCTGTTTTTT
J: TRBJ2-1; D: TRBD2; V: TRBV14; size: .; CDR3: CASSQALAGEQFF; DNA: TGTGCCAGCAGCCAGGCCCTAGCGGGTGAGCAGTTCTTC
J: TRBJ2-3; D: .; V: TRBV27; size: many; CDR3: CASGLETQYF; DNA: TGTGCCAGCGGCCTGGAGACGCAGTATTTT
J: TRBJ1-2; D: .; V: TRBV27; size: .; CDR3: CASSSGTYYGYTF; DNA: TGTGCCAGCAGTTCCGGGACATACTATGGCTACACCTTC
J: TRBJ2-3; D: .; V: TRBV3-1; size: few; CDR3: CASSQLADTQYF; DNA: TGTGCCAGCAGCCAACTAGCAGATACGCAGTATTTT
J: TRBJ1-2; D: .; V: TRBV5-1; size: .; CDR3: CASSHRPNYGYTF; DNA: TGCGCCAGCAGCCATAGGCCTAACTATGGCTACACCTTC
J: TRBJ2-1; D: TRBD2; V: TRBV18; size: few; CDR3: CASSPGLAGGPNEQFF; DNA: TGTGCCAGCTCCCCAGGACTAGCGGGAGGGCCGAATGAGCAGTTCTTC
J: TRBJ1-1; D: TRBD1; V: TRBV7-8; size: .; CDR3: CASTRDRGAEAFF; DNA: TGTGCCAGCACAAGGGACAGGGGCGCTGAAGCTTTCTTT
J: TRBJ1-4; D: .; V: TRBV5-5; size: many; CDR3: CASSLAPLNEKLFF; DNA: TGTGCCAGCAGCTTGGCACCTCTTAATGAAAAACTGTTTTTT
J: TRBJ2-1; D: TRBD1; V: TRBV2; size: .; CDR3: CASSEEAGGRSEQFF; DNA: TGTGCCAGCAGTGAAGAGGCAGGGGGACGGAGTGAGCAGTTCTTC
J: TRBJ2-7; D: TRBD2; V: TRBV20-1; size: .; CDR3: CSARDLASGRPGYEQYF; DNA: TGCAGTGCTAGAGATCTTGCTAGCGGGAGGCCCGGATACGAGCAGTACTTC
J: TRBJ2-1; D: .; V: TRBV3-1; size: few; CDR3: CASSQHSGVAYNEQFF; DNA: TGTGCCAGCAGCCAACATTCGGGAGTAGCTTACAATGAGCAGTTCTTC
J: TRBJ2-7; D: TRBD1; V: TRBV4-2; size: few; CDR3: CASRPDRGSPSYEQYF; DNA: TGTGCCAGCAGACCTGACAGGGGGTCTCCGTCCTACGAGCAGTACTTC
J: TRBJ1-4; D: .; V: TRBV20-1; size: few; CDR3: CSAPGGGQIEEKLFF; DNA: TGCAGTGCTCCTGGGGGCGGACAGATTGAGGAAAAACTGTTTTTT
J: TRBJ2-2; D: .; V: TRBV29-1; size: few; CDR3: CSATPGGFNTGELFF; DNA: TGCAGCGCCACGCCGGGCGGGTTCAACACCGGGGAGCTGTTTTTT
J: TRBJ2-7; D: TRBD1; V: TRBV7-2; size: .; CDR3: CASSWDSTYEQYF; DNA: TGTGCCAGCAGCTGGGACAGTACCTACGAGCAGTACTTC
J: TRBJ2-1; D: TRBD2; V: TRBV20-1; size: many; CDR3: CSARVSGSINEQFF; DNA: TGCAGTGCTAGAGTTAGCGGGAGTATAAATGAGCAGTTCTTC
J: TRBJ2-7; D: .; V: TRBV29-1; size: medium-sized; CDR3: CSTSSDRGLHEQYF; DNA: TGCAGCACTTCATCGGACCGGGGCTTGCATGAGCAGTACTTC
J: TRBJ2-5; D: TRBD1; V: TRBV29-1; size: .; CDR3: CSVWNRGFETQYF; DNA: TGCAGCGTCTGGAACAGGGGATTTGAGACCCAGTACTTC
J: TRBJ2-5; D: .; V: TRBV11-3; size: .; CDR3: CASSDGTQETQYF; DNA: TGTGCCAGCAGCGACGGGACACAAGAGACCCAGTACTTC
J: TRBJ2-7; D: .; V: TRBV9; size: many; CDR3: CASSERDTSSYEQYF; DNA: TGTGCCAGCAGCGAGAGGGACACAAGCTCCTACGAGCAGTACTTC
J: TRBJ2-2; D: TRBD2; V: TRBV27; size: .; CDR3: CASSLAGGLVTGELFF; DNA: TGTGCCAGCTCCCTAGCGGGAGGACTAGTGACCGGGGAGCTGTTTTTT
J: TRBJ2-2; D: .; V: TRBV12-3/TRBV12-4; size: few; CDR3: CASTPGRVNTGELFF; DNA: TGTGCCAGCACCCCGGGAAGGGTGAACACCGGGGAGCTGTTTTTT
J: TRBJ2-3; D: .; V: TRBV11-2; size: .; CDR3: CASSLTLRLADTQYF; DNA: TGTGCCAGCAGCTTAACTTTACGGTTGGCAGATACGCAGTATTTT
J: TRBJ1-5; D: .; V: TRBV19; size: .; CDR3: CASSINGGGRLNQPQHF; DNA: TGTGCCAGTAGTATAAACGGTGGAGGGCGCCTCAATCAGCCCCAGCATTTT
J: TRBJ2-7; D: TRBD2; V: TRBV9; size: .; CDR3: CASSVAPTSVAYEQYF; DNA: TGTGCCAGCAGCGTAGCTCCTACTAGCGTTGCCTACGAGCAGTACTTC
J: TRBJ2-7; D: .; V: TRBV29-1; size: .; CDR3: CSAQAGVPYEQYF; DNA: TGCAGCGCCCAAGCCGGGGTCCCCTACGAGCAGTACTTC
J: TRBJ2-5; D: .; V: TRBV11-2; size: .; CDR3: CASNPRQVLGTQYF; DNA: TGTGCCAGCAACCCGCGACAGGTTCTGGGGACCCAGTACTTC
J: TRBJ1-2; D: .; V: TRBV20-1; size: few; CDR3: CSANRGSYGYTF; DNA: TGCAGTGCCAATAGGGGTTCCTATGGCTACACCTTC
J: TRBJ2-1; D: TRBD1; V: TRBV12-5; size: .; CDR3: CASGPADRDYNEQFF; DNA: TGTGCTAGTGGCCCTGCGGACAGGGACTACAATGAGCAGTTCTTC
J: TRBJ2-5; D: TRBD2; V: TRBV12-3/TRBV12-4; size: .; CDR3: CASSFSGRGETQYF; DNA: TGTGCCAGCAGTTTTAGCGGGAGGGGAGAGACCCAGTACTTC
J: TRBJ2-7; D: .; V: TRBV12-3/TRBV12-4; size: few; CDR3: CASSFSSGATYEQYF; DNA: TGTGCCAGCAGTTTTTCGTCGGGAGCGACCTACGAGCAGTACTTC
J: TRBJ2-1; D: .; V: TRBV24-1; size: .; CDR3: CATSDLNSWNEQFF; DNA: TGTGCCACCAGTGATTTAAACAGCTGGAATGAGCAGTTCTTC
J: TRBJ2-7; D: .; V: TRBV14; size: .; CDR3: CASSQATRSFYEQYF; DNA: TGTGCCAGCAGCCAAGCCACCAGGAGTTTCTACGAGCAGTACTTC
J: TRBJ1-5; D: .; V: TRBV30; size: few; CDR3: CAWAGTKGQPQHF; DNA: TGTGCCTGGGCCGGGACAAAGGGTCAGCCCCAGCATTTT
J: TRBJ2-3; D: TRBD1; V: TRBV20-1; size: many; CDR3: CSARRSRTGGSTDTQYF; DNA: TGCAGTGCTAGAAGATCCCGGACAGGGGGCTCCACAGATACGCAGTATTTT
J: TRBJ2-3; D: TRBD2; V: TRBV30; size: .; CDR3: CAWSALAGVMGSDTQYF; DNA: TGTGCCTGGAGTGCTCTAGCGGGAGTTATGGGGTCAGATACGCAGTATTTT
J: TRBJ2-7; D: .; V: TRBV5-4; size: many; CDR3: CASSSGYGPSYEQYF; DNA: TGTGCCAGCAGCTCTGGATACGGGCCCTCCTACGAGCAGTACTTC
J: TRBJ1-1; D: .; V: TRBV2; size: medium-sized; CDR3: CASPTPRSTEAFF; DNA: TGTGCCAGCCCCACCCCCCGTTCCACTGAAGCTTTCTTT
J: TRBJ2-1; D: .; V: TRBV20-1; size: .; CDR3: CSARDPKEQFF; DNA: TGCAGTGCTAGAGATCCTAAGGAGCAGTTCTTC
J: TRBJ2-3; D: .; V: TRBV20-1; size: many; CDR3: CSASSQNTDTQYF; DNA: TGCAGTGCTAGCTCTCAGAACACAGATACGCAGTATTTT
J: TRBJ2-3; D: .; V: TRBV6-5; size: .; CDR3: CASSRQHSTDTQYF; DNA: TGTGCCAGCAGCCGTCAACACAGCACAGATACGCAGTATTTT
J: TRBJ2-3; D: TRBD2; V: TRBV7-8; size: .; CDR3: CASSASGDTQYF; DNA: TGTGCCAGCAGCGCTAGCGGAGATACGCAGTATTTT
J: TRBJ1-5; D: .; V: TRBV20-1; size: .; CDR3: CSACEQFNQPQHF; DNA: TGCAGTGCTTGTGAACAGTTTAATCAGCCCCAGCATTTT
J: TRBJ2-3; D: .; V: TRBV24-1; size: .; CDR3: CATSFSDTQYF; DNA: TGTGCCACCAGCTTTTCTGATACGCAGTATTTT
J: TRBJ2-5; D: .; V: TRBV30; size: many; CDR3: CAWSVHGAETQYF; DNA: TGTGCCTGGAGTGTACACGGGGCAGAGACCCAGTACTTC